This T cell receptor (beta chain) was recovered during a study of beta chain features in type 1 diabetes. Study observations and caveats: Resolution of whether HLA type affects TCRB rearrangement was not achieved here. Compared with healthy donors, patients appeared to share more similar naive, central memory and regulatory TCRB repertoires. All four CD4+ subsets of Type 1 diabetes patients contained TCRB CDR3s that were moderately but significantly shorter.

Details on this clone: The target antigen is unknown.

The isolated RNA, all of it, was reverse transcribed, so expressed TCRB transcripts were what got sequenced. The method was immunoSEQ multiplex PCR; TCRdb's version includes in-frame clones alone and lacks a portion of them. The data hold under 850,000 clones, with around 15% observed a single time. Germline-derived CDR1 and CDR2 are SNHLY and FYNNEI. The CDR3 is 15 residues long. Trimming took off 2 bases at V and 2 bases at J, with 11 bases between the two ends. Heparinised blood was drawn once per donor, averaging about 116 mL. Each of the CD4+ naive, central memory, regulatory and stem cell-like memory populations was sorted via CD45RO/CCR7/CD25/CD127/CD95/CD27.

The receptor was derived from a man aged 18 to 29 with type 1 diabetes. The chain uses TRBV2 and TRBJ2-3, with D perhaps assigned TRBD1 or TRBD2 (5 bases each). The sequenced sample was naive CD4+ T cells from blood. In DNA, the CDR3 is TGTGCCAGCAGTGAAAGGGGAGAGAACACAGATACGCAGTATTTT. Amino acid sequence: CASSERGENTDTQYF.